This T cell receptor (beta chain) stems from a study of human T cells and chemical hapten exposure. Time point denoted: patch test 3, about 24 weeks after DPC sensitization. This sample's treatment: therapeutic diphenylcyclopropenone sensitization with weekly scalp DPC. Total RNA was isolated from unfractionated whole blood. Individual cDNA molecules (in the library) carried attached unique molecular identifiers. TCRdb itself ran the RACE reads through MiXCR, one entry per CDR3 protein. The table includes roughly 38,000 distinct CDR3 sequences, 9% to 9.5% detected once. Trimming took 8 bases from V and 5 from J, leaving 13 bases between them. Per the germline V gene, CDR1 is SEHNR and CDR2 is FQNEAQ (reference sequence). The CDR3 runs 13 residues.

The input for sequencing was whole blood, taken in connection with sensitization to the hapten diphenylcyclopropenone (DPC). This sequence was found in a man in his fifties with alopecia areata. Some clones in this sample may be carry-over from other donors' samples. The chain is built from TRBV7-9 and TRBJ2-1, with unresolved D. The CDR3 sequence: CASSVPLHNEQFF. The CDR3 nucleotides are TGTGCCAGCTCCGTACCCCTACACAATGAGCAGTTCTTC.